This T cell receptor (beta chain) was sequenced for a study of blood T cell repertoires in COVID-19. Turning to the study itself: The United States, Italy and Spain supplied acute and convalescent COVID-19 samples. PBMCs, B-cell-depleted T cells, or T cells were the source of the cDNA or gDNA that made up the material.

The authors' processing: By means of reference gene primer amplification, nucleated cell counts were estimated. Some clones are missing from TCRdb's copy, which holds only in-frame ones; the method was immunoSEQ multiplex PCR. V, J and clone size reflect that table, while D and trimming were determined from the DNA. This repertoire shows roughly 81,000 clones, around nine tenths found once; its top ten account for less than 6.5%. Sequenced: peripheral blood. The TCR was taken from a man aged 40-50 years with acute or convalescent COVID-19.

CDR3 protein: CASSQDNWAYEQYF. In nucleotides, the CDR3 is TGTGCCAGCAGCCAAGATAACTGGGCGTACGAGCAGTACTTC. This chain links TRBV4-2 with TRBJ2-7; no definite D call. The CDR3 extends over 14 amino acids. Per germline, CDR1 LGHNA and CDR2 YNFKEQ. Trimming removed 0 bases from V and 4 bases from J, with 10 bases in between.